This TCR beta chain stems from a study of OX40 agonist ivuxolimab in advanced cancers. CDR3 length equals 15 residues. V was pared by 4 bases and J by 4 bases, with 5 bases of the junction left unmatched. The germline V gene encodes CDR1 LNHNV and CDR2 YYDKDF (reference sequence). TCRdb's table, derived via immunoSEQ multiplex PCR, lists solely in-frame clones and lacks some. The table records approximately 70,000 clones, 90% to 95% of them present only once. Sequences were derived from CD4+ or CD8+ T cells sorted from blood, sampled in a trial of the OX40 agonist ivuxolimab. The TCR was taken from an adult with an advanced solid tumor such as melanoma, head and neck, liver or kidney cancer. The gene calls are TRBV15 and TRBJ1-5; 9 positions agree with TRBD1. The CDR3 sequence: CATSTGDRANQPQHF. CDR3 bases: TGTGCCACCAGCACAGGGGACAGGGCTAATCAGCCCCAGCATTTT.